Included here is one T cell receptor beta chain sequence, with context. One end of the junction varies from germline; a read error may be responsible. The CDR3 has 11 residues. Germline V CDR1 and CDR2: GTSNPN, SVGIG (reference sequence). Using its own MiXCR run on the 5' RACE reads, TCRdb lists one record per CDR3 protein. The sample records about 550,000 distinct CDR3 sequences, roughly a fifth being singletons. The data are from a study of T cells after yellow fever vaccination. Study in general: Researchers used SMART-Seq v4 Ultra Low Input to prepare fractions that had low cell numbers.

The receptor's source is a man under 40 who received the YFV17D yellow fever vaccine. The chain employs TRBV30 and TRBJ2-5; D remains ambiguous. The sequencing here drew on PBMCs, taken 15 days after the yellow fever booster vaccination. CDR3 amino acids: CAWAHSRMPDF. The CDR3, as DNA: TGTGCCTGGGCCCACAGCCGGATGCCGGACTTC.